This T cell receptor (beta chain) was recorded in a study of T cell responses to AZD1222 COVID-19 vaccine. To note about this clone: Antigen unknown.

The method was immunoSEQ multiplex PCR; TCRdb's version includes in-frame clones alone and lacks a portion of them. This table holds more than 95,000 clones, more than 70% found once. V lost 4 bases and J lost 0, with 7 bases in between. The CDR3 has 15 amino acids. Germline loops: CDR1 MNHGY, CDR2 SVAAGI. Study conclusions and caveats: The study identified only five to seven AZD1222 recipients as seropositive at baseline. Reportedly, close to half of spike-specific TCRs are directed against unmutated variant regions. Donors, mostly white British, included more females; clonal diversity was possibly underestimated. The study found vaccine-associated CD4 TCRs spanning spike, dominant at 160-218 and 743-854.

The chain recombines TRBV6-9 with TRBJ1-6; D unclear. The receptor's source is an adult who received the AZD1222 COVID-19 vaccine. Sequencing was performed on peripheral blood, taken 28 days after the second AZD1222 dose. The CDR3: CASSSEGSYNSPLHF. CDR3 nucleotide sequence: TGTGCCAGCAGTTCGGAGGGCTCCTATAATTCACCCCTCCACTTT.